This T cell receptor beta chain was identified in a study of vaccination and CD4 T cells after COVID-19. The treatment is: 10-day PBMC culture with coronavirus spike peptide pools or control peptides (ViraFEST assay). Each well held two million PBMCs in IL-2 (about 10 IU/ml) medium with about 9.6 ug/ml peptide pools. In germline, CDR1 is MGHRA, CDR2 YSYEKL. Germline trimming cut 3 bases from V and 10 bases from J; bases unmatched to any gene: 10. The CDR3 is 16 residues long. Comments on this clonotype: The antigen remains undetermined.

Sequenced with the Oncomine TCR Beta short-read assay was DNA taken from cultured CD4+ T cells. From cultured CD4+ T cells, genomic DNA was extracted. TCRdb fed the PCR reads into MiXCR, producing one record per CDR3 protein. The sample holds approximately 11,000 distinct CDR3 sequences; around 23% are singletons and the top ten take around 24%. Findings and limits, study-wide: It was found that, in convalescent patients, 304 of 307 vaccine-specific clones were spike mono-reactive.

The chain recombines TRBV4-1 with TRBJ1-6; 9 bases map to TRBD1. The sequence was obtained from a human donor who had recovered from COVID-19. This specimen was CD4+ T cells from blood, cultured in vitro, taken after SARS-CoV-2 vaccination. The CDR3 nucleotides read TGCGCCAGCAGCCACCGATGGGACAGGGAGGGATCACCCCTCCACTTT. It encodes CASSHRWDREGSPLHF.